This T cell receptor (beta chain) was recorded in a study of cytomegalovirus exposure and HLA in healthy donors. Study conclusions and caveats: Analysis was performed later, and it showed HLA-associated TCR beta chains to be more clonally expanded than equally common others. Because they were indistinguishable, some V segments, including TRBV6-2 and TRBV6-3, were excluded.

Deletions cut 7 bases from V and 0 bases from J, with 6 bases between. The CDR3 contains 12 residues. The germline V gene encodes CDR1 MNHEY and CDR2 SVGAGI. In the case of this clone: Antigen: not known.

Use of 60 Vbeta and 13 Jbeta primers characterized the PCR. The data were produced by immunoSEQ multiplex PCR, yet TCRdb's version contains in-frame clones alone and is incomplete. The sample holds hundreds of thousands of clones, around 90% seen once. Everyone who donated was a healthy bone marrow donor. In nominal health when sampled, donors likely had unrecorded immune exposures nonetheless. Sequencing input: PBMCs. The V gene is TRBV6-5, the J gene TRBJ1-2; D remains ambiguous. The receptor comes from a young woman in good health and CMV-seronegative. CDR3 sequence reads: CASTRANYGYTF. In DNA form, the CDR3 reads TGTGCCAGCACTAGAGCTAACTATGGCTACACCTTC.